This T cell receptor (beta chain) was found in a study of blood T cell repertoires in COVID-19 (dated by TCRdb to about 2020). Turning to the overall study: Collaborator samples came from the United States, Italy and Spain and covered acute and convalescent phases of COVID-19. The prospective study material was composed of cDNA or gDNA derived from T cells, B-cell-depleted T cells, or PBMCs. Deeply sampled blood TCRbeta repertoires from subjects exposed to, actively infected with, or recovered from COVID-19 were included in the dataset. The repertoires were released in a freely available public database intended as a resource for research on the immune response to SARS-CoV-2. Samples came from the ongoing ImmuneRACE study (first 160 participants) plus 1,254 subjects from 6 global collaborators. The sample metadata nearly always contained a de-identified subject ID, COVID-19 status, age in years and sex. HLA class I and class II types, where available, came from metadata supplied by the sample provider rather than from assay-based typing. General conclusions and limits of the study: Clinical and demographic metadata were provided uncurated, with the amount varying by source and participant.

A few counts support this clone. Its antigen remains undetermined. There are no base qualities to consult, and no much larger clone falls within one base. From a lookup of the germline V gene, CDR1 and CDR2 are MDHEN and SYDVKM. The CDR3 numbers 15 residues from cysteine through phenylalanine. Only the CDR3 part of the read is kept: 45 bases, read in frame from the first base. V is cut back by 2 bases and J by 3 bases, with 5 bases in the junction unmatched. Whole blood was collected in K2EDTA tubes by collaborating institutions according to the institutions' own protocols. For TCRbeta analysis, collaborators shipped samples as frozen whole blood, isolated PBMCs, or DNA extracted from either of those sample types. TCRbeta CDR3 regions were amplified from genomic DNA using the immunoSEQ Assay, a bias-controlled multiplex PCR. From the authors' description of their analysis: The number of nucleated cells in each sample was estimated from the amplification of reference gene primers within the assay. Sequence reads were collapsed and filtered to measure the absolute abundance of every unique TCRbeta CDR3 rearrangement. Productive Simpson clonality was computed per sample as the square root of Simpson's diversity index over productive rearrangements. As stored in TCRdb, this immuneACCESS dataset retains in-frame rearrangements with V and J assigned. A fraction of the clones does not appear; measured against another copy, unresolved V genes explain less than half of the discrepancy, and the remainder lacks a known reason. For V, J and clone size, that table is used; D and trimming come from the DNA. The sample table shows about 64,000 clones, and around 83% are seen once. The top ten clones comprise 5.5% to 6% of the sample.

The clonotype originates from a woman aged 55-70 years with acute or convalescent COVID-19. Recombination linked TRBV28 to TRBJ1-2; the central 8 bases match TRBD1. Specimen: peripheral blood. CDR3 sequence: CASSLLNRGDYGYTF. The DNA sequence reads TGTGCCAGCAGTTTACTAAACAGGGGGGACTATGGCTACACCTTC.